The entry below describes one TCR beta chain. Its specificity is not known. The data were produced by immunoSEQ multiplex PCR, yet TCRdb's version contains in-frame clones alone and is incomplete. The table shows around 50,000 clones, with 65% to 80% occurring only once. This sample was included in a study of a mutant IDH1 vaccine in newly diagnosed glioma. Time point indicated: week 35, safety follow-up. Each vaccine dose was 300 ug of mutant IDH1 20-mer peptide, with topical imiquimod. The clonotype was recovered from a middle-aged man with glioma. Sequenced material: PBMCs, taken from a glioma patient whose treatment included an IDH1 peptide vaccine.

CDR3 nucleotides: TGTGCCAGCAGTTACTCCCTGGATCAGCCCCAGCATTTT. It translates to CASSYSLDQPQHF. The chain has TRBV6-6 and TRBJ1-5; no definite D call. This CDR3 comprises 13 residues. With 0 bases removed from V and 5 bases from J, the gap between germline ends came to 5 bases. Germline V gene data show CDR1 as MNHNY and CDR2 as SVGAGI (reference sequence).